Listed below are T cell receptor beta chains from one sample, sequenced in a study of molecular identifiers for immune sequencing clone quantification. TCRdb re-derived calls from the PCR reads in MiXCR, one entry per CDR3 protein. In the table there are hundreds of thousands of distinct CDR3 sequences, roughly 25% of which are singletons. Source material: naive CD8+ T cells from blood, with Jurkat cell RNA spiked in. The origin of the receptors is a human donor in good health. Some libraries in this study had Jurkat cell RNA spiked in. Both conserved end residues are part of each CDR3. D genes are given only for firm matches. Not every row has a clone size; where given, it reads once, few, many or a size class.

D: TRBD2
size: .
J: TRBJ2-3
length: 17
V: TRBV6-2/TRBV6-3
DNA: TGTGCCAGCAGTTCCTTAACTAGCGGAATACCAACAGATACGCAGTATTTT
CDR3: CASSSLTSGIPTDTQYF

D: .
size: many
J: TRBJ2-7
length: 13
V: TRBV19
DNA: TGTGCCACCTCGGCCCAGGGCACCTACGAGCAGTACTTC
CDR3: CATSAQGTYEQYF

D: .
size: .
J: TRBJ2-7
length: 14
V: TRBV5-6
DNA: TGTGCCAGCAGCCCACCCCCAGGGGGGGGCGAGCAGTACTTC
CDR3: CASSPPPGGGEQYF

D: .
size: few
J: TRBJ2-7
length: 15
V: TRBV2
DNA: TGTGCCAGCAGTGAAGCGAGGGGGGGGACCTACGAGCAGTACTTC
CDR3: CASSEARGGTYEQYF

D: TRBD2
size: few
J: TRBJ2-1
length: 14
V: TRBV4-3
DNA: TGCGCCAGCAGCCAACACACTAGCGACGATGAGCAGTTCTTC
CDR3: CASSQHTSDDEQFF

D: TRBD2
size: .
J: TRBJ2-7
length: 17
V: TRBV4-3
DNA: TGCGCCAGCAGCCAAGATTATTCTGGGCTAGCGGACTGCGAGCAGTACTTC
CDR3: CASSQDYSGLADCEQYF

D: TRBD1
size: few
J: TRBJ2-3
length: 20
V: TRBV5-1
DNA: TGCGCCAGCAGCTTGGGTAGGGGATACCTGACAGGGGCTTTCACAGATACGCAGTATTTT
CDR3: CASSLGRGYLTGAFTDTQYF

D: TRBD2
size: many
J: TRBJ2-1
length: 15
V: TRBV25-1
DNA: TGTGCCAGCAGTGAATATAGCGGGGGGGCCAATGAGCAGTTCTTC
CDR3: CASSEYSGGANEQFF

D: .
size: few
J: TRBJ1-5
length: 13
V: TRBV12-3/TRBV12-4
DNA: TGTGCCAGCAGTTCGGCGGTGGGACAGCCCCAGCATTTT
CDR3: CASSSAVGQPQHF

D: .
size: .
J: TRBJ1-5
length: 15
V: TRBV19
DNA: TGTGCCAGTAGTATCCGGACAGCTAGCAATCAGCCCCAGCATTTT
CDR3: CASSIRTASNQPQHF

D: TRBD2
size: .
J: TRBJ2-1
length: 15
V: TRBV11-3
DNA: TGTGCCAGCAGCTCTTGGGCTAGCGGGGAGAATGAGCAGTTCTTC
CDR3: CASSSWASGENEQFF

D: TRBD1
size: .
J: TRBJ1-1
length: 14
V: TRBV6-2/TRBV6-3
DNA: TGTGCCAGGACTTCGAAAGACAGGGTTTCCGAAGCTTTCTTT
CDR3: CARTSKDRVSEAFF

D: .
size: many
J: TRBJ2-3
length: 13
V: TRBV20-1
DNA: TGCAGTGCTAGCCCCGAAGGCACAGATACGCAGTATTTT
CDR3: CSASPEGTDTQYF

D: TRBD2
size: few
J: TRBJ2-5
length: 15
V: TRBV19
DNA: TGTGCCAGTAGTATTGGGAGCGGGAGTCTTGAGACCCAGTACTTC
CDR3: CASSIGSGSLETQYF

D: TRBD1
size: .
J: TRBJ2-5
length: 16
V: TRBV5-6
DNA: TGTGCCAGCAGCTTAGGGACAGGGGGAATCCAAGAGACCCAGTACTTC
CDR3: CASSLGTGGIQETQYF

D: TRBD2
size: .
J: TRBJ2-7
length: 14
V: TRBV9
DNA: TGTGCCAGCAGCGTAGCGGGGGGGGAGTACGAGCAGTACTTC
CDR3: CASSVAGGEYEQYF

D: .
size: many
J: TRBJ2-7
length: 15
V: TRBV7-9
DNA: TGTGCCAGCAGCTTCCTGGGAGTAGAGAGGTACGAGCAGTACTTC
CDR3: CASSFLGVERYEQYF

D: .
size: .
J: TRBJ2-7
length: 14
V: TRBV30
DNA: TGTGCCTGGAGTGTTGGACCGGCCTCCTACGAGCAGTACTTC
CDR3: CAWSVGPASYEQYF

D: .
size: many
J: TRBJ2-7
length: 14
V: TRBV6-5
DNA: TGTGCCAGCAGTAATAGGGGGGCAGGGGACGAGCAGTACTTC
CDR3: CASSNRGAGDEQYF

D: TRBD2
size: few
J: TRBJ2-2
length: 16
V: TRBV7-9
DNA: TGTGCCAGCAGCTTAGGCAGCGGGGGTAACACCGGGGAGCTGTTTTTT
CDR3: CASSLGSGGNTGELFF

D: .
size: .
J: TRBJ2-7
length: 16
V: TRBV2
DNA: TGTGCCAGCAGTACCGAGGTTCTGGGGGTAGGCTACGAGCAGCACTTC
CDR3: CASSTEVLGVGYEQHF

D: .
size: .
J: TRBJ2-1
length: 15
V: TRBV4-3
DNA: TGCGCCAGCAGCCCGGTTCGGGCTACCTACAATGAGCAGTTCTTC
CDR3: CASSPVRATYNEQFF

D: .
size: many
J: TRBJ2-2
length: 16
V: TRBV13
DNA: TGTGCCAGCAGCTTCGATGGTTCCGTTATCGCCGGGGAGCTGTTTTTT
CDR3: CASSFDGSVIAGELFF

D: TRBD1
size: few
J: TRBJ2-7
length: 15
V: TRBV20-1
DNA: TGCAGTGCTAGAGATCTTGACGGGACAGTTGGCGAGCAGTACTTC
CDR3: CSARDLDGTVGEQYF

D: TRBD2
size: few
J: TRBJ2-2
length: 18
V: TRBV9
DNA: TGTGCCAGCAGCGTAATGATAGCGGGAGGGCCGGATACCGGGGAGCTGTTTTTT
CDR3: CASSVMIAGGPDTGELFF

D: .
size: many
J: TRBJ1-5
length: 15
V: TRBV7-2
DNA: TGTGCCAGCAGCTCCATGGACAGCTACAATCAGCCCCAGCATTTT
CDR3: CASSSMDSYNQPQHF

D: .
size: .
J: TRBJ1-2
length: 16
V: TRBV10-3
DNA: TGTGCCATCAGTTCCGGGACTCGAATCGCTAACTATGGCTACACCTTC
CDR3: CAISSGTRIANYGYTF